This T cell receptor beta chain was captured in a study of beta chain features in type 1 diabetes. Germline CDR1 and CDR2: SGDLS and YYNGEE. The CDR3 spans 14 residues. The ends were cut back, 1 base at V and 5 bases at J, with 12 bases in the middle. Expressed TCRB transcripts were sequenced because the entire RNA isolate underwent reverse transcription. The repertoire was sequenced with immunoSEQ multiplex PCR; TCRdb's copy has only in-frame clones and lacks some. The data hold roughly 150,000 clones, with around 10% observed a single time. This TCR derives from a man aged 18 to 29 in good health. The gene calls are TRBV9 and TRBJ1-1; the D is unclear. Sequenced input: central memory CD4+ T cells from blood. DNA for the CDR3: TGTGCCAGCAGCGTAAGCGAGGGTCGAACTGAAGCTTTCTTT. Protein product: CASSVSEGRTEAFF.